The source of this TCR beta chain is a study of blood T cell repertoires in COVID-19. Across the whole study: Some COVID-19 samples were acute and others convalescent; all came from the United States, Italy and Spain. Sources were T cells, B-cell-depleted T cells, or PBMCs; the material itself was cDNA or gDNA.

Original processing methods: Quantification of nucleated cells was approximated via reference gene primer amplification. Repertoires were generated with immunoSEQ multiplex PCR, while TCRdb's copy carries only in-frame clones and drops some. The V and J calls and the clone size are those of that table, but D and trimming were determined from the DNA. The sample lists roughly 100,000 clones, about 80% seen once, with roughly a fifth in the top ten. This clone has just a few counts. CDR3 length: 16 residues. CDR1 and CDR2 (germline): LNHDA, SQIVND (reference sequence). Trimming stripped 5 bases from V and 8 bases from J, with 21 bases between.

The receptor was derived from a woman aged 70-85 years with acute or convalescent COVID-19. The sample consisted of peripheral blood. This rearrangement joins TRBV19 to TRBJ1-4, with a weak D call TRBD1 (5 bases). The CDR3 DNA sequence: TGTGCCAGTAGTGCTGACAGAGAGTGGGCCGGGGAAAAACTGTTTTTT. Translation: CASSADREWAGEKLFF.